The entry that follows covers one TCR beta chain sequence. This CDR3 comprises 13 residues. The V and J ends lost 0 bases and 8 bases respectively, with 8 bases between them. The germline V gene encodes CDR1 LGHNA and CDR2 YNFKEQ. Original methodology: Quantification of nucleated cells was approximated via reference gene primer amplification. TCRdb's table, derived via immunoSEQ multiplex PCR, lists solely in-frame clones and lacks some. That table furnishes V, J and clone size, whereas the DNA furnished D and trimming. This sample yields about 150,000 clones, of which more than 80% are seen a single time; approximately 2.8% belongs to the top ten. This entry belongs to a study of blood T cell repertoires in COVID-19. Looking at the study overall: The study drew acute and convalescent COVID-19 samples from the United States, Italy and Spain. Sources were T cells, B-cell-depleted T cells, or PBMCs; the material itself was cDNA or gDNA.

This receptor was taken from a woman in her fifties or sixties with active COVID-19. The sample consisted of peripheral blood. This rearrangement joins TRBV4-2 to TRBJ2-1; D is ambiguous. Written as DNA, the CDR3 is TGTGCCAGCAGCCAAGATTACCGGGATGAGCAGTTCTTC. Its translation is CASSQDYRDEQFF.